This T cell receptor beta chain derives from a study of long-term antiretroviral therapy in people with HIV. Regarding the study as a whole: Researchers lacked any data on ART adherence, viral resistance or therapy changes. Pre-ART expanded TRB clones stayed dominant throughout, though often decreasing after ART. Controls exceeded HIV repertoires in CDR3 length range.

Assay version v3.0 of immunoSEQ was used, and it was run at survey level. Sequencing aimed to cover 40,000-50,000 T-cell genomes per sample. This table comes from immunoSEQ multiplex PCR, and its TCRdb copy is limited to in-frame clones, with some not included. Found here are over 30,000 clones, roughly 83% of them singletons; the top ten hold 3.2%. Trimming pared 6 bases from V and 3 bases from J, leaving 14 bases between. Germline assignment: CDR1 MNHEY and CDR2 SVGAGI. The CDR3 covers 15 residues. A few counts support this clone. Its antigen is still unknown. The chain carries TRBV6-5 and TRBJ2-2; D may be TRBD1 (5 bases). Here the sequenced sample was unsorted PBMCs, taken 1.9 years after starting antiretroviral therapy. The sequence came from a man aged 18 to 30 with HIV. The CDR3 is CASRNQGMHTGELFF. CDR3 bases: TGTGCCAGCAGGAACCAGGGTATGCACACCGGGGAGCTGTTTTTT.